This T cell receptor beta chain is drawn from a study of blood T cell repertoires in COVID-19. Study information: Samples taken during acute and convalescent COVID-19 were collected in the United States, Italy and Spain. Sample material is recorded as cDNA or gDNA derived from T cells, B-cell-depleted T cells, or PBMCs.

Germline V CDR1 and CDR2: MNHEY, SMNVEV (reference sequence). The trim removed 1 base at V and 3 bases at J, leaving 6 bases unmatched. The CDR3 sequence is 16 residues long. As processed by the authors: Amplification from reference gene primers served as the basis for estimated nucleated cell counts. Only in-frame clones appear in the TCRdb table, and some are missing; sequencing was by immunoSEQ multiplex PCR. The V and J calls and clone size were taken over from that table, and D and trimming were inferred from the DNA. In the table there are 150,000 to 200,000 clones, more than 80% of which are singletons. Only one count was recorded for this clone.

The chain uses TRBV27 and TRBJ2-7; 10 bases match TRBD2. This clonotype was sampled from a human donor in a cohort sampled during active COVID-19. Sequencing was done on a sample of peripheral blood. The DNA of the CDR3 is TGTGCCAGCAGTTTATGGGCTAGCGGGGGTTACTACGAGCAGTACTTC. Encoded protein: CASSLWASGGYYEQYF.